Shown below are 2 T cell receptor beta chains from a single sample sequenced in a study of cytomegalovirus exposure and HLA in healthy donors. Researchers ran the PCR with 60 Vbeta and 13 Jbeta primers. Clones were read by immunoSEQ multiplex PCR, and TCRdb kept only the in-frame ones, dropping some. Of about 55,000 clones in the sample, about 67% were seen once. Sequenced: PBMCs. These receptors came from a man between 40 and 49 years old in good health and CMV-seropositive.

The J gene is TRBJ2-3, the V gene TRBV2, with D perhaps TRBD1 (6 bases). V was trimmed by 7 bases and J by 5 bases, leaving 16 bases between them. CDR1 and CDR2 (germline): SNHLY, FYNNEI. This CDR3 is 14 amino acids long. In DNA, the CDR3 is TGTGCCAGCACCTCCCAGGGGACGAGAGATACGCAGTATTTT. It codes for CASTSQGTRDTQYF.

This chain connects TRBV9 to TRBJ1-1; D remains ambiguous. The germline V and J ends were trimmed by 7 bases and 0 bases, with 19 bases remaining between them. The V gene's germline CDR1 is SGDLS and CDR2 YYNGEE. This CDR3 contains 16 residues. The CDR3 coding sequence is TGTGCCAGCGGGCATCCCCCGACGGTCATGAACACTGAAGCTTTCTTT. This translates into CASGHPPTVMNTEAFF.